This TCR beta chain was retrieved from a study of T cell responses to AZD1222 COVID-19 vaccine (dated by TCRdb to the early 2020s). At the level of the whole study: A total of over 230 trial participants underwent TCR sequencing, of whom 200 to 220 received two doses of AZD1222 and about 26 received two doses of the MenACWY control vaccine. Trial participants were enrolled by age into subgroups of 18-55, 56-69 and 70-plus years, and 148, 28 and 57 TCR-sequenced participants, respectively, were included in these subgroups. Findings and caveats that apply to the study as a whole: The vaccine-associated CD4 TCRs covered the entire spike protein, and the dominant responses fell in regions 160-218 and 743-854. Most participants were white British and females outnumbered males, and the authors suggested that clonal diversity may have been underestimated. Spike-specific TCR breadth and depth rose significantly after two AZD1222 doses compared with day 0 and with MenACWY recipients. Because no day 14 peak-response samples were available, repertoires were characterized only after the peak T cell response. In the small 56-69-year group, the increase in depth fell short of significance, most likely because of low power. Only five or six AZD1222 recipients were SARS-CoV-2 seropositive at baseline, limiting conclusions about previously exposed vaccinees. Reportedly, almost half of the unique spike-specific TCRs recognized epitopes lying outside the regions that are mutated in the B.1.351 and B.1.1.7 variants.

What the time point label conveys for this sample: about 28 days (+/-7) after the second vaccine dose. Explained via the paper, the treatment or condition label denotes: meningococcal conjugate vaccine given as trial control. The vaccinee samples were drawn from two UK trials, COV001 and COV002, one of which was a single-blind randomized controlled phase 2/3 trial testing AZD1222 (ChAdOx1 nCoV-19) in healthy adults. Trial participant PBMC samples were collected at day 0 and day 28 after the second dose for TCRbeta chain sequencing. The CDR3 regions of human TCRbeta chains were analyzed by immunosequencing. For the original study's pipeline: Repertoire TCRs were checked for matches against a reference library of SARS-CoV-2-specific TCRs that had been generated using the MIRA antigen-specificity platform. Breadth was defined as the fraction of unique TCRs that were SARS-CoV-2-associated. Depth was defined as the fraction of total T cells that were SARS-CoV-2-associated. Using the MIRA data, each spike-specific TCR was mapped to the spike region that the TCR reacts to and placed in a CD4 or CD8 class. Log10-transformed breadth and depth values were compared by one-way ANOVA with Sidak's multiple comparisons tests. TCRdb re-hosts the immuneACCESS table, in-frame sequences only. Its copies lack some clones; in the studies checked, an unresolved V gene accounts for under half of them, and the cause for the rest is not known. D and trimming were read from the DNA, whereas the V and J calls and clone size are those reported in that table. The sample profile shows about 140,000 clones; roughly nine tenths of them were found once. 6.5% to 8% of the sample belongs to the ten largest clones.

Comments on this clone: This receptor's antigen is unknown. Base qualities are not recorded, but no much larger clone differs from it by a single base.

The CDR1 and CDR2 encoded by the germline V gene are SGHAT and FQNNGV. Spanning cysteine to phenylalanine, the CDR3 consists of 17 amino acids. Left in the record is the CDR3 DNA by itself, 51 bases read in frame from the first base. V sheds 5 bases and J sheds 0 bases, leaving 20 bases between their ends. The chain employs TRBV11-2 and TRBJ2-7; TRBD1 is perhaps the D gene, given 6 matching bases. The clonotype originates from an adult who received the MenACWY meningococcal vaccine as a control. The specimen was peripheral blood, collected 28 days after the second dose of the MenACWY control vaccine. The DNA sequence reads TGTGCCAGCAGCCCCGCCGGGCAGGGGATCAACTCCTACGAGCAGTACTTC. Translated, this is CASSPAGQGINSYEQYF. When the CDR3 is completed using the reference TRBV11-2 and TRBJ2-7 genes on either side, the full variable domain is EAGVAQSPRYKIIEKRQSVAFWCNPISGHATLYWYQQILGQGPKLLIQFQNNGVVDDSQLPKDRFSAERLKGVDSTLKIQPAKLEDSAVYLCASSPAGQGINSYEQYFGPGTRLTVT.